This T cell receptor beta chain was recovered during a study of blood T cells in healthy people across ages. A sample-barcoded 5' primer and a J-beta primer mix were used in a second PCR of roughly 7 to 11 cycles. TCRdb used MiXCR to reprocess the 5' RACE reads, holding one entry per CDR3 protein. Of about 1.4 million distinct CDR3 sequences listed, approximately 59% are singletons. This clonotype appeared a few times. V lost 0 bases and J lost 13, with 16 bases in between. CDR3 size: 14 residues. Germline CDR1 is LGHNA and CDR2 is YSLEER. The receptor's source is a man between 18 and 35 years old in good health. The sample taken for sequencing was blood. The chain has TRBV4-3 and TRBJ1-5; no firm D call. CDR3 DNA: TGCGCCAGCAGCCAAGACATGTGGCAGCAACCTCAGCATTTT. Its protein is CASSQDMWQQPQHF.